The rows below give T cell receptor beta chains drawn from one sample of a study of cytomegalovirus exposure and HLA in healthy donors. Clones were read by immunoSEQ multiplex PCR, and TCRdb kept only the in-frame ones, dropping some. The sample comprises over 110,000 clones, 75% to 85% of which are singletons, and about 3.1% rests with the top ten. The sample consisted of PBMCs. The receptors were gathered from a female donor in good health and CMV-seronegative. Both conserved end residues are part of each CDR3. Each record gives: clone size, D gene, J gene, V gene, CDR3 protein, CDR3 DNA. A D gene is named only where the DNA matches it firmly. Only some rows state a clone size, as once, few, many or a class for expanded clones.

-	TRBD1	TRBJ2-3	TRBV27	CASSTGDSTDTQYF	TGTGCCAGTTCAACAGGGGATAGCACAGATACGCAGTATTTT
-	-	TRBJ2-3	TRBV21-1	CASSKEYEGGTDTQYF	TGTGCCAGCAGCAAAGAATATGAGGGAGGAACAGATACGCAGTATTTT
-	-	TRBJ2-7	TRBV4-1	CASGEGDRRYF	TGCGCCAGCGGGGAGGGGGACAGGAGGTACTTC
-	-	TRBJ2-7	TRBV7-9	CASSGGYNLGDEQYF	TGTGCCAGCAGCGGGGGCTACAACCTCGGGGACGAGCAGTACTTC
-	-	TRBJ2-3	TRBV5-1	CASSLEGLGGADTQYF	TGCGCCAGCAGCTTGGAAGGGCTTGGAGGGGCAGATACGCAGTATTTT
-	TRBD1	TRBJ1-2	TRBV7-2	CASSPPGGGQTNYGYTF	TGTGCCAGCAGCCCCCCGGGAGGGGGACAGACTAACTATGGCTACACCTTC
-	-	TRBJ2-7	TRBV5-1	CASSSSMPREQYF	TGCGCCAGCAGCTCCTCCATGCCGCGCGAGCAGTACTTC
-	-	TRBJ1-1	TRBV5-1	CASSLESSTEAFF	TGCGCCAGCAGCTTGGAGTCTAGCACTGAAGCTTTCTTT
-	TRBD1	TRBJ2-2	TRBV7-2	CASRRRGGGTGELFF	TGTGCCAGCAGGCGGAGAGGGGGCGGCACCGGGGAGCTGTTTTTT
few	TRBD1	TRBJ1-2	TRBV28	CASRSGTGALYGYTF	TGTGCCAGCAGATCCGGGACAGGCGCCCTCTATGGCTACACCTTC
once	-	TRBJ1-1	TRBV20-1	CSARTGSIAFF	TGCAGTGCTAGGACAGGAAGTATAGCTTTCTTT
once	-	TRBJ1-1	TRBV15	CATSVTGAPTSTEAFF	TGTGCCACCAGCGTTACAGGTGCCCCCACAAGCACTGAAGCTTTCTTT
-	-	TRBJ2-5	TRBV7-6	CASSPTKETQYF	TGTGCCAGCAGTCCGACTAAGGAGACCCAGTACTTC
-	TRBD1	TRBJ1-1	TRBV29-1	CSVEADRARGTEAFF	TGCAGCGTTGAGGCCGACAGGGCAAGAGGCACTGAAGCTTTCTTT
once	-	TRBJ1-5	TRBV28	CDGRVKDSNQPQHF	TGTGACGGGAGGGTTAAGGATAGCAATCAGCCCCAGCATTTT
-	TRBD2	TRBJ2-7	TRBV11-2	CASSLVRGGSSSYEQYF	TGTGCCAGCAGCTTAGTGAGGGGCGGGAGCAGCTCCTACGAGCAGTACTTC
-	-	TRBJ2-4	TRBV6-5	CASSSPGQGNIQYF	TGTGCCAGCAGTAGCCCGGGACAAGGTAACATTCAGTACTTC
-	-	TRBJ2-3	TRBV13	CASTSRMVVTQYF	TGTGCCAGCACCTCCCGAATGGTAGTTACGCAGTATTTT
-	-	TRBJ2-7	TRBV9	CASSRRSGDPYEQYF	TGTGCCAGCAGCCGACGGTCGGGGGATCCCTACGAGCAGTACTTC
-	-	TRBJ1-5	TRBV30	CAWSIEEQPQHF	TGTGCCTGGAGTATTGAGGAACAGCCCCAGCATTTT
-	-	TRBJ1-3	TRBV7-2	CASSLVGGSAGNTIYF	TGTGCCAGCAGCTTAGTGGGAGGGTCAGCTGGAAACACCATATATTTT
-	TRBD1	TRBJ2-5	TRBV27	CASVGGRGPQETQYF	TGTGCCAGCGTTGGAGGCAGGGGGCCCCAAGAGACCCAGTACTTC
-	TRBD1	TRBJ1-2	TRBV19	CASSALGQEGGYTF	TGTGCCAGTAGTGCACTTGGACAGGAGGGAGGCTACACCTTC
-	-	TRBJ1-1	TRBV6-1	CASSFVGGEAFF	TGTGCCAGCAGTTTTGTCGGGGGTGAAGCTTTCTTT
-	TRBD1	TRBJ2-3	TRBV9	CASSGLGQGVTDTQYF	TGTGCCAGCAGCGGTCTCGGACAGGGGGTCACAGATACGCAGTATTTT
-	-	TRBJ2-6	TRBV10-1	CASSAGASGANVLTF	TGCGCCAGCAGTGCGGGAGCCTCTGGGGCCAACGTCCTGACTTTC
-	-	TRBJ2-7	TRBV5-1	CASSADSYEQYF	TGCGCCAGCAGCGCGGACTCCTACGAGCAGTACTTC
-	-	TRBJ1-5	TRBV7-8	CASSPSRRDYSNQPQHF	TGTGCCAGCAGCCCATCGCGGCGGGATTATAGCAATCAGCCCCAGCATTTT
-	TRBD2	TRBJ2-5	TRBV11-1	CASSLGLAGKTQYF	TGTGCCAGCAGCTTAGGACTAGCGGGAAAGACCCAGTACTTC
-	TRBD2	TRBJ2-3	TRBV5-1	CASSFNGGGTDTQYF	TGCGCCAGCAGCTTCAACGGGGGGGGCACAGATACGCAGTATTTT
-	-	TRBJ2-7	TRBV6-6	CASSSEGVGYEQYF	TGTGCCAGCAGCTCTGAAGGGGTGGGCTACGAGCAGTACTTC
-	TRBD1	TRBJ2-5	TRBV27	CASSFIRTGGQETQYF	TGTGCCAGCAGTTTCATTAGGACAGGGGGCCAAGAGACCCAGTACTTC
-	TRBD2	TRBJ2-5	TRBV6-1	CASSVQIGGIQETQYF	TGTGCCAGCAGTGTCCAAATCGGGGGGATTCAAGAGACCCAGTACTTC
-	TRBD2	TRBJ2-5	TRBV6-5	CASSYLGGGGWETQYF	TGTGCCAGCAGTTACTTAGGCGGCGGGGGGTGGGAGACCCAGTACTTC
few	-	TRBJ2-4	TRBV7-2	CASSLGRSRNIQYF	TGTGCCAGCAGCTTAGGCAGGTCCAGAAACATTCAGTACTTC
-	-	TRBJ2-7	TRBV6-5	CASSYSNRVTYEQYF	TGTGCCAGCAGTTACTCGAACAGGGTTACCTACGAGCAGTACTTC